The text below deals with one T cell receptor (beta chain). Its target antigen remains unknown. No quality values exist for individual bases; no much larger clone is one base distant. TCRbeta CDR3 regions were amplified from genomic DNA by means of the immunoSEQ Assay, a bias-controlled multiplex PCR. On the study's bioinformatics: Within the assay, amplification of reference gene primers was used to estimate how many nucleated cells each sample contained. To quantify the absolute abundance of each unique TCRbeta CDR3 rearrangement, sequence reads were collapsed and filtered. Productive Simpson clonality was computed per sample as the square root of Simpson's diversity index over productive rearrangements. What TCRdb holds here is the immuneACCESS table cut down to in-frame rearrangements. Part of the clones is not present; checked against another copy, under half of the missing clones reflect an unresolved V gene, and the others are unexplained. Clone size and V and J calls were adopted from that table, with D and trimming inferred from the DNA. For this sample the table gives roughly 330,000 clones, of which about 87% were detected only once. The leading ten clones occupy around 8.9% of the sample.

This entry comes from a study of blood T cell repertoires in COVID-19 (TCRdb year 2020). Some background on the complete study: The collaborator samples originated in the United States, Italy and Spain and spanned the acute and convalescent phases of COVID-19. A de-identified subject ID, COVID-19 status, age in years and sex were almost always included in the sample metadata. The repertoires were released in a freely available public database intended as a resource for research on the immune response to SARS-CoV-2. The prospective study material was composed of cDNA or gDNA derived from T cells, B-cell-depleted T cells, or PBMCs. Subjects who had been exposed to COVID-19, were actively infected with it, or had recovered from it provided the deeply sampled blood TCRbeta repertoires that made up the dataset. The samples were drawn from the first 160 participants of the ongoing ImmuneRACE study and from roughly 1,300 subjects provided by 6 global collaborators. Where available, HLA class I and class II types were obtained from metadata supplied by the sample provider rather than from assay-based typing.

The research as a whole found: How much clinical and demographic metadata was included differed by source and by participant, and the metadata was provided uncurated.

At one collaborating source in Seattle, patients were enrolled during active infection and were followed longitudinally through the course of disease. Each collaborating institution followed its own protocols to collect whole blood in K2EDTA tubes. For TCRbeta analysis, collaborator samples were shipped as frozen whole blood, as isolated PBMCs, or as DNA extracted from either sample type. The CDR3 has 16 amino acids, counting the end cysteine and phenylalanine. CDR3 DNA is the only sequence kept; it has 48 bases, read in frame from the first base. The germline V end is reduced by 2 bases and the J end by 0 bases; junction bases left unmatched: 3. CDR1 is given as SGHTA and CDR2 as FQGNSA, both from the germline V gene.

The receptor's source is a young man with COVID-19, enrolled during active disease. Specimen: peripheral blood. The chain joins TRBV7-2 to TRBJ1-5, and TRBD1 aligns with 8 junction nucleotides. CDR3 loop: CASSLTGGFSNQPQHF. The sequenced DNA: TGTGCCAGCAGCTTAACAGGGGGATTTAGCAATCAGCCCCAGCATTTT.